Following are 22 T cell receptor beta chains from one sample sequenced in a study of memory CD4+ T cells and cytomegalovirus serostatus. The sort gate was single viable CD3+CD4+CD8-CD45RO+ cells for memory CD4+ T cells. Libraries were prepared by immunoSEQ multiplex PCR; TCRdb keeps only in-frame clonotypes and omits some of them. Seen here are about 96,000 clones, 80% observed once, and the top ten hold approximately 4%. Sequencing was done on a sample of memory CD4+ T cells from blood. The origin of the receptors is an adult in good health and CMV-seropositive.

The sample holds one count of this clone. The V and J genes are TRBV5-1 and TRBJ1-2, with D unclear. This CDR3 contains 16 residues. V lost 1 base and J 3 bases, leaving 16 bases between the germline ends. CDR1 and CDR2 (germline): SGHRS, YFSETQ. The CDR3 sequence is CASSLMAAQGDYGYTF. The CDR3, as DNA: TGCGCCAGCAGCTTGATGGCAGCCCAAGGCGACTATGGCTACACCTTC.

The chain recombines TRBV5-6 with TRBJ2-1; D gene unclear. Germline V gene data show CDR1 as SGHDT and CDR2 as YYEEEE. This CDR3 spans 14 amino acids. V lost 2 bases, J lost 6 bases, and 12 bases lay in between. The DNA for the CDR3 is TGTGCCAGCAGCTTTATCGCCGGTGGCAATGAGCAGTTCTTC. Translating gives CASSFIAGGNEQFF.

The gene calls are TRBV19 and TRBJ2-5; D is possibly TRBD1 (6 bases). V was trimmed by 5 bases and J by 5 bases, leaving 12 bases between them. The length of the CDR3 is 13 residues. Per germline, CDR1 LNHDA and CDR2 SQIVND (reference sequence). CDR3 DNA sequence: TGTGCCAGTAGTTGGCAGGGGCGGGAGACCCAGTACTTC. Protein: CASSWQGRETQYF.

This clone is a singleton in its sample. The J gene is TRBJ2-2, the V gene TRBV18, with TRBD2 matching over 7 bases. The CDR3 totals 16 residues. Germline CDR1 is KGHSH and CDR2 is LQKENI. Trimming at V came to 3 bases and at J to 2 bases, leaving 6 bases not matched to a gene. Here the CDR3 reads CASSPTSAGNTGELFF. The CDR3 nucleotides are TGTGCCAGCTCACCCACTAGCGCCGGAAACACCGGGGAGCTGTTTTTT.

CDR3 coding DNA: TGTGCCAGTAGCCTACAAGGAGGGACTAGCGGGAGTAAATACTTC. Protein sequence: CASSLQGGTSGSKYF. This sequence joins TRBV19 and TRBJ2-4; 14 positions agree with TRBD2. The V gene's germline CDR1 is LNHDA and CDR2 SQIVND (reference sequence). After removal of 6 bases from V and 16 bases from J, the junction contained 14 bases not matched to a gene. The CDR3 consists of 15 residues. The full variable domain, with the rest looked up from reference TRBV19 and TRBJ2-4, is DGGITQSPKYLFRKEGQNVTLSCEQNLNHDAMYWYRQDPGQGLRLIYYSQIVNDFQKGDIAEGYSVSREKKESFPLTVTSAQKNPTAFYLCASSLQGGTSGSKYFGAGTRLSVL.

CDR3 nucleotides: TGTGCCAGCAGCTTAGGTGCGACGCGGGAGGTGGGGACCCAGTACTTC. Amino acids: CASSLGATREVGTQYF. This chain connects TRBV7-2 to TRBJ2-5; TRBD2 matches 8 bases. With V trimmed by 1 base and J by 7 bases, 11 bases remained unmatched. The CDR3 extends over 16 amino acids. In germline, CDR1 is SGHTA, CDR2 FQGNSA.

The chain employs TRBV19 and TRBJ2-1, with 12 positions matching TRBD2. The V segment lost 6 bases and the J segment 3 bases; nucleotides outside the gene matches: 3. The CDR3 length is 15 residues. Germline values: CDR1 LNHDA, CDR2 SQIVND (reference sequence). CDR3 sequence: CASSPTSGGYNEQFF. Written as DNA, the CDR3 is TGTGCCAGTAGCCCGACTAGCGGGGGCTACAATGAGCAGTTCTTC.

The chain recombines TRBV5-4 with TRBJ2-1; D gene ambiguous. With 3 bases removed from V and 3 bases from J, the gap between germline ends came to 13 bases. CDR3 length: 15 amino acids. From germline, CDR1 is SGHNT and CDR2 YYREEE (reference sequence). CDR3 DNA sequence: TGTGCCAGCAGCTCCCGTGGTGGGGACTACAATGAGCAGTTCTTC. Translation: CASSSRGGDYNEQFF.

Notes on this clone: Other nucleotide sequences in the sample specify the same CDR3. The chain links TRBV18 to TRBJ2-7; TRBD1 aligns across 7 bases. The ends lost 3 bases at V and 0 bases at J; junction bases unmatched: 2. The CDR3 is 14 amino acids. Per germline, CDR1 KGHSH and CDR2 LQKENI. The CDR3 protein is CASSPGQSSYEQYF. Written as DNA, the CDR3 is TGTGCCAGCTCACCGGGACAGAGCTCCTACGAGCAGTACTTC.

The chain is built from TRBV28 and TRBJ2-5, with D unclear. Germline V gene data show CDR1 as MDHEN and CDR2 as SYDVKM. The CDR3 totals 11 residues. With 7 bases removed from V and 5 bases from J, the gap between germline ends came to 8 bases. The DNA for the CDR3 is TGTGCCAGCAAGGAAAGGGAGACCCAGTACTTC. Translation: CASKERETQYF. The whole variable domain, remainder taken from reference TRBV28 and TRBJ2-5, is DVKVTQSSRYLVKRTGEKVFLECVQDMDHENMFWYRQDPGLGLRLIYFSYDVKMKEKGDIPEGYSVSREKKERFSLILESASTNQTSMYLCASKERETQYFGPGTRLLVL.

The chain combines TRBV9 with TRBJ1-4, with D uncertain. The CDR3 totals 15 residues. V lost 1 base, J lost 0 bases, and 7 bases lay in between. Germline V CDR1 and CDR2: SGDLS, YYNGEE. CDR3 loop: CASSVSPSTNEKLFF. The CDR3 DNA reads TGTGCCAGCAGCGTAAGTCCTTCAACTAATGAAAAACTGTTTTTT.

CDR3 sequence: CASSRGGLSYEQYF. The CDR3 DNA reads as TGTGCCAGCTCACGAGGGGGCCTCTCCTACGAGCAGTACTTC. V gene TRBV18 combines with J gene TRBJ2-7; TRBD1 matches at 7 bases. The V gene's germline CDR1 is KGHSH and CDR2 LQKENI. The J segment lost 0 bases and the V segment lost 4 bases, leaving 3 bases of the junction unmatched. CDR3 length equals 14 residues.

The V call is TRBV27, the J call TRBJ2-6; no clear D gene. Trimming removed 5 bases from V and 0 bases from J, with 5 bases in between. Germline V lookup: CDR1 MNHEY, CDR2 SMNVEV (reference sequence). This CDR3 is 14 amino acids long. The CDR3 is CASSTDSGANVLTF. The CDR3 bases are TGTGCCAGCAGTACAGACTCTGGGGCCAACGTCCTGACTTTC.

The rearrangement links TRBV5-6 to TRBJ1-2, with D hard to call. This CDR3 comprises 14 residues. V lost 0 bases and J 9 bases, leaving 15 bases between the germline ends. Germline-derived CDR1 and CDR2 are SGHDT and YYEEEE. The CDR3 protein is CASSLVQTYGSYTF. The CDR3 DNA sequence: TGTGCCAGCAGCTTGGTACAGACATATGGTAGCTACACCTTC.

This clone appeared a few times. The rearrangement links TRBV7-6 to TRBJ1-1; D ambiguous. V was trimmed by 5 bases and J by 1 base, leaving 17 bases between them. The length of the CDR3 is 16 residues. CDR1 and CDR2 (germline): SGHVS, FNYEAQ. CDR3 sequence: CASSLVPGRENTEAFF. The CDR3 DNA reads as TGTGCCAGCAGCCTAGTCCCTGGGAGGGAGAACACTGAAGCTTTCTTT.

The V call is TRBV6-5, the J call TRBJ2-7, with TRBD2 matching over 9 bases. J was trimmed by 3 bases and V by 6 bases; bases with no gene match: 3. Germline V gene data show CDR1 as MNHEY and CDR2 as SVGAGI. This CDR3 is 13 amino acids long. In DNA, the CDR3 is TGTGCCAGCAGCCGCGGGAGGGACTACGAGCAGTACTTC. This encodes CASSRGRDYEQYF.

This clone was seen a single time. This chain uses TRBV19 with TRBJ2-3; tentatively, D is TRBD1 or TRBD2 (5 bases each). Germline V gives CDR1 LNHDA, CDR2 SQIVND (reference sequence). The length of the CDR3 is 15 residues. V lost 3 bases, J lost 2 bases, and 12 bases lay in between. The CDR3 DNA sequence: TGTGCCAGTAGTATGGCAGGGACCCTCACAGATACGCAGTATTTT. It is translated as CASSMAGTLTDTQYF.

V is TRBV27 and J is TRBJ2-3, with D perhaps TRBD2 (5 bases). Germline V gives CDR1 MNHEY, CDR2 SMNVEV (reference sequence). This CDR3 is built from 15 residues. Between the trimmed V and J ends, which lost 2 bases and 2 bases, there was a span of 11 bases. The CDR3 region is CASSLMVASTDTQYF. The CDR3 coding sequence is TGTGCCAGCAGTTTAATGGTAGCGTCCACAGATACGCAGTATTTT.

The V and J genes are TRBV10-2 and TRBJ1-1; no clear D. The length of the CDR3 is 12 residues. CDR1 is WSHSY and CDR2 is SAAADI in the germline V gene. Trimming stripped 1 base from V and 2 bases from J, with 2 bases between. The CDR3 is CASSELNTEAFF. The CDR3 DNA reads TGCGCCAGCAGTGAGTTAAACACTGAAGCTTTCTTT.

The chain recombines TRBV7-6 with TRBJ2-5, with TRBD1 matching over 8 bases. TRBJ2-7 explains the end of the DNA better; the J call may be wrong. Germline assignment: CDR1 SGHVS and CDR2 FNYEAQ. This CDR3 region has 14 residues. The CDR3 sequence: CASSPGTGGYEQYF. In nucleotides, the CDR3 is TGTGCCAGCAGCCCCGGGACAGGCGGCTACGAGCAGTACTTC.

This clone was seen a single time. The V and J genes are TRBV7-2 and TRBJ1-5, with 9 bases lining up with TRBD1. This CDR3 is built from 17 residues. The trim removed 0 bases at V and 4 bases at J, leaving 7 bases unmatched. Germline V gene data show CDR1 as SGHTA and CDR2 as FQGNSA. CDR3 protein: CASSLAGGGQGNQPQHF. Here the CDR3 DNA reads TGTGCCAGCAGCTTAGCAGGGGGAGGACAGGGGAATCAGCCCCAGCATTTT.

The rearrangement joins TRBV5-1 to TRBJ2-5; D is ambiguous. Germline values: CDR1 SGHRS, CDR2 YFSETQ. CDR3 length equals 13 residues. V lost 4 bases, J lost 3 bases, and 10 bases lay in between. CDR3 region: CASSLPLEETQYF. The CDR3 DNA reads as TGCGCCAGCAGCCTCCCCTTAGAAGAGACCCAGTACTTC.